This entry features one T cell receptor (beta chain) sequence. Those enrolled in Seattle joined during active infection and were followed longitudinally afterward. Original methodology: Amplified reference gene primers provided the basis for estimating nucleated cell counts. The protocol was immunoSEQ multiplex PCR, while the TCRdb copy is restricted to in-frame clones and leaves out a portion. V and J calls and clone size are those listed in that table; D and trimming were worked out from the DNA. The repertoire has roughly 200,000 clones, roughly nine tenths of them found once; the top ten carry 9.5% to 13%. These data are taken from a study of blood T cell repertoires in COVID-19. The overall study: The study drew acute and convalescent COVID-19 samples from the United States, Italy and Spain. PBMCs, B-cell-depleted T cells, or T cells were the source of the cDNA or gDNA that made up the material.

CDR1 MGHRA and CDR2 YSYEKL come from the germline V gene. The junction had 3 bases not matched to a gene; V was cut back by 3 bases and J by 7 bases. The CDR3 runs 14 residues. The J gene is TRBJ1-6, the V gene TRBV4-1; 7 nucleotides match TRBD1. Sequencing was done on a sample of peripheral blood. This sequence was found in a woman aged 45 to 65 with COVID-19, enrolled during active disease. CDR3 bases: TGCGCCAGCAGCCAGACAGGGCCCAATTCACCCCTCCACTTT. Protein product: CASSQTGPNSPLHF.